This paragraph reports one T cell receptor (beta chain). Trimming at V came to 10 bases and at J to 6 bases, leaving 11 bases not matched to a gene. The CDR3 loop spans 15 amino acids. Germline V CDR1 and CDR2: SGHTA, FQGNSA. This sample is part of a study of blood T cell repertoires in COVID-19. Background on the study: In each case, the material was cDNA or gDNA derived from T cells, B-cell-depleted T cells, or PBMCs.

The repertoire was sequenced with immunoSEQ multiplex PCR; TCRdb's copy has only in-frame clones and lacks some. This table holds tens of thousands of clones, approximately 88% found once. The sequenced material came from peripheral blood. The rearrangement uses TRBV7-2 and TRBJ2-1, with 11 bases matching TRBD2. This clonotype originated in a human donor in a cohort sampled during active COVID-19. CDR3 in DNA: TGTGCCACCCATGCGAGACTAGCGGGAATCAATGAGCAGTTCTTC. Translation gives CATHARLAGINEQFF.